What follows are 18 T cell receptor beta chains derived from one specimen sequenced in a study of cytomegalovirus exposure and HLA in healthy donors. With 60 Vbeta and 13 Jbeta primers, the PCR was carried out. The assay was immunoSEQ multiplex PCR, and TCRdb's table has in-frame clones only and misses some. The sample includes over 100,000 clones, around 79% of them seen just once. Sequencing was performed on PBMCs. The receptors originated from a woman aged 40 to 55 in good health and CMV-seropositive.

This chain connects TRBV30 to TRBJ1-1, with TRBD1 matching over 7 bases. This CDR3 is 14 amino acids long. J gave up 4 bases and V 4 bases, and 9 bases lay outside the gene matches. CDR1 and CDR2 (germline): GTSNPN, SVGIG (reference sequence). As DNA, the CDR3 is TGTGCCTGGACGGTGAAGGGGGCGACCACTGAAGCTTTCTTT. Translated: CAWTVKGATTEAFF.

This sequence joins TRBV27 and TRBJ2-3, with D possibly TRBD1 on 6 matching bases. CDR3 length equals 17 residues. Trimming removed 8 bases from V and 6 bases from J, with 27 bases in between. The germline V gene has CDR1 MNHEY and CDR2 SMNVEV (reference sequence). This CDR3 reads CASRQGRFNMNEDTQYF. The CDR3 region has the DNA TGTGCCAGCCGGCAGGGGCGGTTTAATATGAACGAGGATACGCAGTATTTT.

This rearrangement joins TRBV29-1 to TRBJ1-1; TRBD1 is a possible D gene (5 bases). V was shortened by 7 bases and J by 3 bases, with 9 bases between the two germline ends. The CDR3 sequence is 11 residues long. The germline CDR1 and CDR2 sequences are SQVTM and ANQGSEA. The chain's CDR3 is CSAWGDTEAFF. As DNA, the CDR3 is TGCAGCGCCTGGGGGGACACTGAAGCTTTCTTT.

The J gene is TRBJ2-3, the V gene TRBV7-8; 7 bases line up with TRBD2. Germline CDR1 reads SGHVS; CDR2 reads FQNEAQ. The CDR3 runs to 16 residues. The J segment lost 3 bases and the V segment lost 1 base, leaving 7 bases of the junction unmatched. The CDR3 coding sequence is TGTGCCAGCAGCTTAGGGGGGGGTGGGTCTACAGATACGCAGTATTTT. It translates to CASSLGGGGSTDTQYF. Filled out from reference TRBV7-8 and TRBJ2-3, the complete variable domain reads GAGVSQSPRYKVAKRGQDVALRCDPISGHVSLFWYQQALGQGPEFLTYFQNEAQLDKSGLPSDRFFAERPEGSVSTLKIQRTQQEDSAVYLCASSLGGGGSTDTQYFGPGTRLTVL.

Only one count was recorded for this clone. V is TRBV6-6 and J is TRBJ1-5, with D possibly TRBD1 on 6 matching bases. The V end lost 2 bases, the J end lost 6 bases, and 11 bases lay between the germline ends. The CDR3 extends over 14 amino acids. From germline, CDR1 is MNHNY and CDR2 SVGAGI (reference sequence). For the CDR3, the DNA is TGTGCCAGCAGTTACGTAACAGGGAGTCAGCCCCAGCATTTT. It yields the protein CASSYVTGSQPQHF.

In regard to this clone: The sample holds other DNA sequences that translate to the same CDR3. The chain couples TRBV18 to TRBJ1-6; 7 nucleotides match TRBD1. The CDR3 extends over 14 amino acids. Trimming took 3 bases from V and 7 from J; bases not matched to a gene: 3. From germline, CDR1 is KGHSH and CDR2 LQKENI. As DNA, the CDR3 is TGTGCCAGCTCACCCGGGACAGAGAATTCACCCCTCCACTTT. Its translation is CASSPGTENSPLHF.

V gene TRBV10-3 combines with J gene TRBJ2-7; TRBD1 matches 11 bases. The germline V gene encodes CDR1 ENHRY and CDR2 SYGVKD. Losses at the gene ends were 6 bases for V and 3 bases for J; bases not matched to a gene: 4. This CDR3 has 14 amino acids. The CDR3 DNA follows: TGTGCCATCAGAGGACAGGGGGCAGTCTACGAGCAGTACTTC. Translated, it gives CAIRGQGAVYEQYF.

The V and J genes are TRBV5-4 and TRBJ1-2; 7 bases fit TRBD1. Unmatched junction bases numbered 9, after V lost 2 bases and J lost 5 bases. Germline assignment: CDR1 SGHNT and CDR2 YYREEE (reference sequence). The CDR3 sequence is 15 residues long. CDR3 coding DNA: TGTGCCAGCAGCTTAATTGGAGGGGGCGATTATGGCTACACCTTC. Amino acid sequence: CASSLIGGGDYGYTF.

V gene TRBV19 combines with J gene TRBJ1-2; D uncertain. The CDR3 runs to 12 residues. Germline lookup yields CDR1 LNHDA and CDR2 SQIVND (reference sequence). V lost 8 bases to trimming and J lost 4 bases, with 11 bases between them. CDR3 in amino acids: CASSRGSYGYTF. CDR3 in DNA: TGTGCCAGTTCTCGGGGAAGCTATGGCTACACCTTC.

In its sample, this clone was seen a few times. The chain uses TRBV9 and TRBJ2-2, with TRBD2 matching over 9 bases. The CDR3 length is 17 residues. Germline V gene data show CDR1 as SGDLS and CDR2 as YYNGEE. Losses at the gene ends were 3 bases for V and 2 bases for J; bases not matched to a gene: 8. CDR3 protein: CASSALPRGGNTGELFF. CDR3 coding DNA: TGTGCCAGCAGCGCACTTCCGCGGGGGGGAAACACCGGGGAGCTGTTTTTT.

V and J are TRBV27 and TRBJ1-4; 7 bases fit TRBD1. CDR1 MNHEY and CDR2 SMNVEV come from the germline V gene (reference sequence). The CDR3 contains 18 residues. Unmatched junction bases numbered 22, after V lost 8 bases and J lost 7 bases. This CDR3 is CASGKRTLQGEFGEKLFF. In DNA form, the CDR3 reads TGTGCCAGCGGAAAGAGGACCTTGCAGGGGGAATTCGGTGAAAAACTGTTTTTT.

The chain is built from TRBV4-3 and TRBJ1-1; D remains unclear. V shed 4 bases and J shed 7 bases, with 16 bases lying between them. The germline gives CDR1 LGHNA, CDR2 YSLEER. This CDR3 has 14 residues. For the CDR3, the DNA is TGCGCCAGCAGCCCGGAGGTGGAGCCCCTTGAAGCTTTCTTT. Translated: CASSPEVEPLEAFF.

This clone was counted only a few times. The V gene is TRBV28, the J gene TRBJ2-5; 7 positions agree with TRBD2. This CDR3 contains 13 residues. CDR1 is MDHEN, CDR2 SYDVKM, per germline. Losses at the gene ends were 3 bases for V and 4 bases for J; bases not matched to a gene: 2. The CDR3 here is CASSFGGGETQYF. The DNA of the CDR3 is TGTGCCAGCAGTTTTGGGGGGGGAGAGACCCAGTACTTC.

The V call is TRBV7-8, the J call TRBJ2-1, with TRBD2 matching over 12 bases. The CDR3 consists of 16 residues. Per the germline V gene, CDR1 is SGHVS and CDR2 is FQNEAQ. With V trimmed by 2 bases and J by 8 bases, 7 bases remained unmatched. The CDR3: CASSLRTSGGKDEQFF. In DNA form, the CDR3 reads TGTGCCAGCAGCTTACGAACTAGCGGGGGGAAGGATGAGCAGTTCTTC.

This clone showed up just a few times. The CDR3: CASSQTGTSGTDTQYF. For the CDR3, the DNA is TGCGCCAGCAGCCAGACCGGGACTAGCGGCACAGATACGCAGTATTTT. The genes are TRBV4-1 and TRBJ2-3, with 10 positions matching TRBD2. The germline CDR1 and CDR2 sequences are MGHRA and YSYEKL. J gave up 1 base and V 3 bases, and 4 bases lay outside the gene matches. The CDR3 consists of 16 residues.

The CDR3 protein is CASSIVQGRGYTF. CDR3 nucleotide sequence: TGTGCCAGTAGTATCGTACAGGGCCGCGGCTACACCTTC. This sequence joins TRBV19 and TRBJ1-2; the D gene is possibly TRBD1 (6 bases). CDR1 and CDR2 from the germline V gene are LNHDA and SQIVND (reference sequence). With 3 bases removed from V and 8 bases from J, the gap between germline ends came to 13 bases. This CDR3 is built from 13 residues.

V is TRBV5-1 and J is TRBJ2-5, with D maybe TRBD1 (5 bases). The V end was cut by 0 bases, the J end by 1 base, with 10 bases between. CDR1 is SGHRS and CDR2 is YFSETQ in the germline V gene. The CDR3 contains 15 residues. CDR3 loop: CASSLAAGIQETQYF. In nucleotides, the CDR3 is TGCGCCAGCAGCTTGGCCGCAGGGATCCAAGAGACCCAGTACTTC.

The rearrangement joins TRBV2 to TRBJ1-5; weak D call: TRBD1 (6 bases). With 4 bases removed from V and 1 base from J, the gap between germline ends came to 11 bases. The CDR3 length is 15 residues. Germline V gene data show CDR1 as SNHLY and CDR2 as FYNNEI. The CDR3 DNA reads as TGTGCCAGCAGTGGGGCAGGGGCGAGCAATCAGCCCCAGCATTTT. Translation: CASSGAGASNQPQHF.